The sequence of this T cell receptor (beta chain) was determined in a study of cytomegalovirus exposure and HLA in healthy donors. Study at large: Early released data comprised 80 million or so unique TCRs from HLA-typed donors.

The PCR used 60 Vbeta and 13 Jbeta primers. Clones were sequenced by immunoSEQ multiplex PCR, and TCRdb holds only the in-frame ones, with some missing. In the table there are 140,000 to 150,000 clones, approximately 85% of which are singletons. Notes on this clone: Its antigen is not identified.

Regarding the study as a whole: Later genetic work tied a missense DCLRE1C variant to beta-chain V and J trimming. Across all donors, roughly uniform sequencing depth was an assumption of the presence/absence analyses.

The receptor comes from a woman between 40 and 55 years old in good health and CMV-seronegative. Material: PBMCs.

CDR3 nucleotide sequence: TGTGCCACCAGCAGTGATCAGCGGGAGGGTCCGGATACGCAGTATTTT. This encodes CATSSDQREGPDTQYF. This rearrangement joins TRBV15 to TRBJ2-3; 10 bases map to TRBD2. CDR1 and CDR2 from the germline V gene are LNHNV and YYDKDF (reference sequence). This CDR3 region has 16 residues. The ends lost 3 bases at V and 6 bases at J; junction bases unmatched: 9. The full variable domain, in which reference TRBV15 and TRBJ2-3 provide the parts outside the CDR3, is DAMVIQNPRYQVTQFGKPVTLSCSQTLNHNVMYWYQQKSSQAPKLLFHYYDKDFNNEADTPDNFQSRRPNTSFCFLDIRSPGLGDTAMYLCATSSDQREGPDTQYFGPGTRLTVL.